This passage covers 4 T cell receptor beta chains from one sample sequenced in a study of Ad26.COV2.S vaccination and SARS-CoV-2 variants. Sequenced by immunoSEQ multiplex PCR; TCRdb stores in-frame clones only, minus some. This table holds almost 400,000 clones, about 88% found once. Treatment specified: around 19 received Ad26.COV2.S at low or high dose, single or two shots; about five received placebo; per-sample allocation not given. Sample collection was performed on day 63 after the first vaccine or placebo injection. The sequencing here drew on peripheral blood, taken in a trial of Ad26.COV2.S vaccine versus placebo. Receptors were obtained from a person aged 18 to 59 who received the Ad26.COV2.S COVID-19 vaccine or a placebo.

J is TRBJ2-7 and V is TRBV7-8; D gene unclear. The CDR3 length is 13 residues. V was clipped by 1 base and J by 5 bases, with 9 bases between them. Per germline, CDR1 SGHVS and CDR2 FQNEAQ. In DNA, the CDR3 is TGTGCCAGCAGCTTAGAATCGGTAGACGAGCAGTACTTC. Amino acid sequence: CASSLESVDEQYF.

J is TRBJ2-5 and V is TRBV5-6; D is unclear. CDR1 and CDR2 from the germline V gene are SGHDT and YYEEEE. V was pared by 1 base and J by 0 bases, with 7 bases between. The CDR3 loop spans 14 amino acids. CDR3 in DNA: TGTGCCAGCAGCTTGCAGCAGAACCAAGAGACCCAGTACTTC. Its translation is CASSLQQNQETQYF.

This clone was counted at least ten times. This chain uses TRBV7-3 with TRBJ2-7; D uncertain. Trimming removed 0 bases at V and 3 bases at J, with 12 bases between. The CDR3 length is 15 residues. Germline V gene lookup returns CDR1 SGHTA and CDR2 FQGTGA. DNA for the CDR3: TGTGCCAGCAGCTTAACAGGTTCGTCTAACTACGAGCAGTACTTC. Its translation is CASSLTGSSNYEQYF.

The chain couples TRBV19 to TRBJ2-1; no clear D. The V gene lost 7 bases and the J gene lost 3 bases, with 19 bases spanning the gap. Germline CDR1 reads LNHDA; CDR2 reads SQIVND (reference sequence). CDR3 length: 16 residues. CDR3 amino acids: CASKGRAEGIYNEQFF. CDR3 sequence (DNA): TGTGCCAGTAAAGGCCGGGCTGAAGGGATCTACAATGAGCAGTTCTTC. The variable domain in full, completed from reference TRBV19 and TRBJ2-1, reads DGGITQSPKYLFRKEGQNVTLSCEQNLNHDAMYWYRQDPGQGLRLIYYSQIVNDFQKGDIAEGYSVSREKKESFPLTVTSAQKNPTAFYLCASKGRAEGIYNEQFFGPGTRLTVL.